This T cell receptor beta chain was documented in a study of blood T cell repertoires in COVID-19 (dated by TCRdb to 2019 to 2021). At the level of the whole study: The collaborator samples originated in the United States, Italy and Spain and spanned the acute and convalescent phases of COVID-19. The prospective study material was composed of cDNA or gDNA derived from T cells, B-cell-depleted T cells, or PBMCs. The dataset comprised deeply sampled blood TCRbeta repertoires from subjects exposed to, actively infected with, or recovered from COVID-19. The repertoires were released in a freely available public database meant as a resource for research on the immune response to SARS-CoV-2. The samples were drawn from two sources: the first 160 participants of the ongoing ImmuneRACE study, and 1,254 subjects contributed by 6 global collaborators. The sample metadata nearly always contained a de-identified subject ID, COVID-19 status, age in years and sex. Where HLA class I and class II types were available, the types were taken from metadata supplied by the sample provider, not from assay-based typing. Here is what the overall study found, with its caveats: The amount of clinical and demographic metadata varied by source and participant and was provided uncurated.

TCRbeta CDR3 regions were amplified from genomic DNA by means of the immunoSEQ Assay, a bias-controlled multiplex PCR. The authors processed their data as follows. Within the assay, amplification of reference gene primers was used to estimate how many nucleated cells each sample contained. To quantify the absolute abundance of each unique TCRbeta CDR3 rearrangement, sequence reads were collapsed and filtered. For each sample, productive Simpson clonality was calculated as the square root of Simpson's diversity index over productive rearrangements. Not all clones reach the TCRdb copy of this immuneACCESS table, which keeps in-frame sequences only. Checked studies attribute under half of the gap to unresolved V genes and leave the rest unexplained. From that table come the V and J calls and clone size; the DNA was used to work out D and trimming. The sample table contains approximately 61,000 clones; only one count was recorded for about 86% of them. The ten largest account for more than 12% of the sample.

Only a few counts were recorded for this clone. There is no known antigen for this receptor. The record has no base qualities; no much larger clone is one base away. Each collaborating institution followed its own protocols to collect whole blood in K2EDTA tubes. For TCRbeta analysis, collaborators shipped samples as frozen whole blood, isolated PBMCs, or DNA extracted from either of those sample types. CDR1 LNHDA and CDR2 SQIVND were looked up in the germline V gene (reference sequence). From the cysteine through the phenylalanine, the CDR3 covers 14 amino acids. Here the CDR3 DNA is all that survives: 42 bases in frame from base 1. V is trimmed back by 6 bases and J by 2 bases, and the junction contains 7 bases that no gene match accounts for.

The specimen sequenced was peripheral blood. This receptor chain uses TRBV19 and TRBJ2-7, and 7 junction bases match TRBD2. This clonotype was sampled from a human donor in a cohort sampled during active COVID-19. The CDR3 amino acid sequence is: CASSISGAAYEQYF. The bases read TGTGCCAGTAGCATCAGCGGGGCCGCCTACGAGCAGTACTTC.